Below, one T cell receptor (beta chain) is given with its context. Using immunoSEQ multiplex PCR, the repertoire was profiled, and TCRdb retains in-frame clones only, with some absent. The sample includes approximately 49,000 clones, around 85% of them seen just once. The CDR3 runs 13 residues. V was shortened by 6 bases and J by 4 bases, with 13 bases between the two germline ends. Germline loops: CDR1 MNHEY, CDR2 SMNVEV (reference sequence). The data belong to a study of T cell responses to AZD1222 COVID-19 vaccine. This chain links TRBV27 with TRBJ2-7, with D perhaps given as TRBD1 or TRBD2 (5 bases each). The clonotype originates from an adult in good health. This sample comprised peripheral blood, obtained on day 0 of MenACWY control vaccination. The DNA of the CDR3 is TGTGCCAGCAGGAGAGGGGTCTCTTACGAGCAGTACTTC. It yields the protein CASRRGVSYEQYF.